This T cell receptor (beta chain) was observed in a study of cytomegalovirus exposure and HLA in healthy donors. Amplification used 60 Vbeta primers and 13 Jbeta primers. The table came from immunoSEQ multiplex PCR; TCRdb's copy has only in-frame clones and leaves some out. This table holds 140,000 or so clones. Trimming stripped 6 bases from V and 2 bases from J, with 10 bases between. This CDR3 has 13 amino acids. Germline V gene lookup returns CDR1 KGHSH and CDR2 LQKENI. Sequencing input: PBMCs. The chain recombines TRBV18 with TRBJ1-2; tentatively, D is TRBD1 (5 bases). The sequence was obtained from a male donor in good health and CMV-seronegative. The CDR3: CASSTDRNYGYTF. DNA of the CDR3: TGTGCCAGCTCGACCGACAGAAACTATGGCTACACCTTC.